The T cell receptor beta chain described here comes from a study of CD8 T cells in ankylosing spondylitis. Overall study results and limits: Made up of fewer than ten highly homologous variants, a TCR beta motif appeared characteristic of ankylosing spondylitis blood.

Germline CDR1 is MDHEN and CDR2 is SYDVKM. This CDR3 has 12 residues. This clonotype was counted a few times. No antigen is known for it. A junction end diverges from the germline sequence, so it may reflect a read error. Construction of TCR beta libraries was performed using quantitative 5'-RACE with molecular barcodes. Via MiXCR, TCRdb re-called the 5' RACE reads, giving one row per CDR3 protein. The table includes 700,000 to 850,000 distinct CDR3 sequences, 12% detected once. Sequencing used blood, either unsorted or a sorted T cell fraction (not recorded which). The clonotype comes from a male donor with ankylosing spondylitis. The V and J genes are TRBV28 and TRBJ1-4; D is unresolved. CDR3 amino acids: CASIDVAGYYDF. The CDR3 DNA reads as TGTGCCAGCATAGATGTGGCCGGTTACTACGATTTT.